This is a list of T cell receptor beta chains from one sample in a study of tumor-infiltrating lymphocytes in glioblastoma multiforme. TCRdb redid the calling of the multiplex PCR reads with MiXCR, one entry per CDR3 protein. The sample consists of about 15,000 distinct CDR3 sequences, more than 65% of them appearing once. The sequencing sample was made of brain tumor tissue. Source of these receptors: a male donor with glioblastoma. The CDR3 runs from the conserved cysteine through the conserved F or W. A D gene is named only where the DNA matches it firmly. Where a row states a size, it is once, few, many or the class of an expanded clone; other rows omit it.

J gene | V gene | D gene | clone size | CDR3 protein | CDR3 DNA
TRBJ2-7 | TRBV12-3/TRBV12-4 | . | once | CASSGSDRTYEQYF | TGTGCCAGCAGCGGATCGGACAGAACCTACGAGCAGTACTTC
TRBJ2-2 | TRBV25-1 | TRBD1 | few | CTSSAWTGGNTGELFF | TGTACCAGCAGTGCTTGGACAGGGGGGAACACCGGGGAACTGTTTTTT
TRBJ2-7 | TRBV12-3/TRBV12-4 | . | . | CASSGFGYEQYF | TGTGCCAGCAGTGGCTTCGGGTACGAGCAGTACTTC
TRBJ2-4 | TRBV20-1 | TRBD1 | . | CNARDPDRGFRRAKNIQYF | TGCAATGCTAGAGACCCGGACAGGGGGTTTCGGAGAGCCAAAAACATTCAGTACTTC
TRBJ2-1 | TRBV29-1 | TRBD1 | . | CSVSQGEPGNEQFF | TGCAGCGTTTCACAGGGGGAGCCCGGCAATGAGCAGTTCTTC
TRBJ2-7 | TRBV11-2 | TRBD2 | . | CAGSLVSSGRSYEQYF | TGTGCCGGCAGCTTAGTTTCTAGCGGGAGGTCGTACGAGCAGTACTTC
TRBJ2-1 | TRBV5-6 | . | . | CASSALSGFAEQFF | TGCGCCAGCAGCGCATTGTCGGGTTTTGCTGAGCAGTTCTTC
TRBJ2-1 | TRBV5-6 | . | . | CASNPWTDRTEQFF | TGTGCCAGCAACCCCTGGACCGATAGAACTGAGCAATTCTTC
TRBJ2-5 | TRBV11-3 | . | . | CASSLGPTPDQENQYF | TGTGCCAGCAGCTTAGGACCCACCCCTGATCAAGAGAACCAGTACTTC
TRBJ2-2 | TRBV5-1 | . | . | CASGVAGDTGELFF | TGCGCCAGCGGCGTCGCAGGGGACACCGGGGAGCTGTTTTTT
TRBJ2-1 | TRBV10-1 | . | . | CASNVGQNNEQFF | TGCGCCAGCAATGTAGGACAAAACAATGAGCAGTTCTTC
TRBJ2-7 | TRBV29-1 | . | . | CSAVGDKGCYEQYF | TGCAGTGCTGTGGGGGACAAGGGCTGCTACGAGCAGTACTTC
TRBJ2-2 | TRBV11-3 | . | . | CASSLVSGTMNTGELFF | TGTGCCAGCAGCTTAGTATCTGGGACAATGAACACCGGGGAGCTGTTTTTT
TRBJ2-2 | TRBV6-4 | TRBD1 | . | CASSDTGTGGAGELFF | TGTGCCAGCAGTGACACCGGGACAGGGGGTGCCGGGGAGCTGTTTTTT
TRBJ2-1 | TRBV11-2 | . | . | CASSLDRGYEQFF | TGTGCCAGCAGCTTAGATCGGGGGTACGAGCAGTTCTTC
TRBJ2-2 | TRBV11-2 | . | . | CDSSLVRSSGGSNTGEPFF | TGTGACAGCAGCTTAGTTCGTTCCAGCGGAGGCTCGAACACCGGGGAGCCGTTTTTT
TRBJ2-2 | TRBV6-1 | . | . | CASSDTRQSIGELFF | TGTGCCAGCAGTGACACCCGACAATCCATCGGGGAGCTGTTTTTT
TRBJ2-1 | TRBV11-1 | TRBD2 | . | CANSLLAGVYNKQFF | TGTGCCAACAGCTTACTTGCGGGAGTTTACAATAAGCAGTTCTTC
TRBJ2-3 | TRBV5-4 | . | . | CASSSNGRTSTDTQYF | TGTGCCAGCAGCTCGAATGGGCGAACTAGCACAGATACGCAGTATTTT
TRBJ2-1 | TRBV11-3 | TRBD2 | . | CASSSREGEQFF | TGTGCCAGCAGCTCGAGGGAGGGTGAGCAGTTCTTC
TRBJ2-1 | TRBV12-3/TRBV12-4 | TRBD2 | . | CASINLAGVDNEQFF | TGTGCCAGCATCAATTTAGCGGGAGTTGACAATGAGCAGTTCTTC
TRBJ2-7 | TRBV11-2 | . | . | CASSPTVLNEQYF | TGTGCCAGCAGCCCTACGGTACTAAACGAGCAGTACTTC
TRBJ2-5 | TRBV6-6 | . | . | CASRGMETHYF | TGTGCCAGCAGGGGGATGGAGACCCATTACTTC
TRBJ1-1 | TRBV10-3 | . | . | CAISESRMNTEAFF | TGTGCCATCAGTGAGTCGAGAATGAACACTGAAGCTTTCTTT
TRBJ2-7 | TRBV11-1 | . | . | CASSLAHWFGQYF | TGTGCCAGCAGCTTAGCCCACTGGTTCGGGCAGTACTTC
TRBJ2-7 | TRBV6-1 | TRBD2 | medium-sized | CASSEQLAGGPSYEQYF | TGTGCCAGCAGTGAACAACTAGCGGGAGGCCCTTCCTACGAGCAGTACTTC
TRBJ2-2 | TRBV4-3 | . | . | CASSQDPIGPGNTGVLFF | TGCGCCAGCAGCCAAGATCCCATTGGGCCCGGGAACACCGGGGTGCTGTTTTTT
TRBJ2-6 | TRBV28 | . | many | CAIGPAGANVLTF | TGTGCCATAGGACCGGCTGGGGCCAACGTCCTGACTTTC
TRBJ2-1 | TRBV11-2 | . | . | CASSSLAGQAEQFF | TGTGCCAGCAGCTCCCTTGCGGGGCAGGCTGAGCAGTTCTTC
TRBJ2-3 | TRBV14 | TRBD1 | . | CASSQRTGYEKDTQYF | TGTGCCAGCAGCCAAAGGACAGGGTACGAGAAAGATACGCAGTATTTT
TRBJ2-1 | TRBV11-2 | . | few | CASSLEEVPSYNEQFF | TGTGCCAGCAGCTTAGAGGAGGTTCCCTCCTACAATGAGCAGTTCTTC
TRBJ2-1 | TRBV20-1 | TRBD2 | few | CSARAPTSGRNGEQFF | TGCAGTGCTAGAGCTCCGACTAGCGGGAGAAATGGTGAGCAGTTCTTC
TRBJ2-1 | TRBV24-1 | TRBD1 | . | CATRQGTGNEQFF | TGTGCCACCAGACAGGGGACGGGCAATGAGCAGTTCTTC
TRBJ2-2 | TRBV18 | . | many | CASSPGLQNTGELFF | TGTGCCAGCTCACCGGGCCTACAGAACACCGGGGAGCTGTTTTTT
TRBJ2-1 | TRBV6-6 | . | few | CASSYNGAYNEQFF | TGTGCCAGCAGTTACAACGGGGCCTACAATGAGCAGTTCTTC
TRBJ2-1 | TRBV6-1 | . | . | CASSEAGGSYNEQFF | TGTGCCAGCAGTGAAGCCGGGGGCTCCTACAATGAGCAGTTCTTC
TRBJ1-2 | TRBV4-1 | . | . | CASSQDRYSGNYGHTF | TGCGCCAGTAGCCAAGATCGATACAGTGGAAACTATGGCCACACCTTC
TRBJ2-5 | TRBV6-2/TRBV6-3 | . | . | CASSSLAPPGEQYF | TGTGCCAGTTCTAGTCTAGCGCCCCCGGGGGAGCAGTACTTC
TRBJ1-1 | TRBV9 | TRBD1 | . | CASSGLDRGHTEAFF | TGTGCCAGCAGCGGATTAGACAGGGGCCACACTGAAGCTTTCTTT
TRBJ1-4 | TRBV5-1 | . | . | CASSLIGSNEELFF | TGCGCCAGCAGCTTGATAGGGAGTAATGAAGAACTGTTTTTT
TRBJ2-1 | TRBV29-1 | TRBD2 | . | CSARGGRGLYNEQFF | TGCAGCGCCCGGGGGGGCAGGGGATTATACAATGAGCAGTTCTTC
TRBJ2-2 | TRBV11-2 | . | once | CASSLDGGPVELFF | TGTGCCAGCAGCTTAGATGGGGGGCCCGTGGAGCTGTTTTTT
TRBJ2-1 | TRBV19 | TRBD2 | . | CASSTLPGLVAYNEQFF | TGTGCCAGTAGTACCCTGCCGGGACTAGTTGCCTACAATGAGCAGTTCTTC
TRBJ2-2 | TRBV5-6 | . | . | CAGSPERLHGAGELFF | TGTGCCGGCAGCCCGGAAAGGCTACATGGGGCCGGGGAGCTGTTTTTT
TRBJ2-1 | TRBV6-1 | TRBD2 | . | CASSEGVAGKHEQFF | TGTGCCAGCAGTGAAGGGGTAGCGGGAAAACATGAGCAGTTCTTC
TRBJ2-3 | TRBV29-1 | TRBD2 | . | CSVGEGLAGESTDTQYF | TGCAGCGTTGGGGAGGGACTAGCAGGAGAATCGACAGATACGCAGTATTTT